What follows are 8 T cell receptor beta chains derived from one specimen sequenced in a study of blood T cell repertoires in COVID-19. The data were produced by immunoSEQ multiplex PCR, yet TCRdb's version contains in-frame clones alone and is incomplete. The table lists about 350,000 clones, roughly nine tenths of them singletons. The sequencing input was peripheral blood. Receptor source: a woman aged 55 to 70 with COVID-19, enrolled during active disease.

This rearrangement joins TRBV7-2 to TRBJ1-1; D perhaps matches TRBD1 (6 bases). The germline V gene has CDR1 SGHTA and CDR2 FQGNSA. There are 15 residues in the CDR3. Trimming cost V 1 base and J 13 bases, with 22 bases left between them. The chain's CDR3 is CASSLESTVRGSDFF. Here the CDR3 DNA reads TGTGCCAGCAGCTTAGAGTCTACAGTGAGGGGGTCGGATTTCTTT.

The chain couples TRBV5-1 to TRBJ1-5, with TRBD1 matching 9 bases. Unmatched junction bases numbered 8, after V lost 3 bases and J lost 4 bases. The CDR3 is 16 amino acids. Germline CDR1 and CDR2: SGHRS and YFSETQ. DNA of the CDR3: TGCGCCAGCAGCTCCGGGACAGGGACGATTAATCAGCCCCAGCATTTT. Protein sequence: CASSSGTGTINQPQHF.

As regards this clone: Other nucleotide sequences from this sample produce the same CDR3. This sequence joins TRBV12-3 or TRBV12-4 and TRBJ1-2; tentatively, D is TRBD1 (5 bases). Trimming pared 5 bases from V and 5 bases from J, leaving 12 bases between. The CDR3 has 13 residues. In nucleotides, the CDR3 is TGTGCCAGCAGTCTGGGGGGTGGGTATGGCTACACCTTC. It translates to CASSLGGGYGYTF.

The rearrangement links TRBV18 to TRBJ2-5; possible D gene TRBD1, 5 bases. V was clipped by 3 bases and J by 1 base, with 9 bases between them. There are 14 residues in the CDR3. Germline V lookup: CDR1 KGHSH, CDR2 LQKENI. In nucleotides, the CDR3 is TGTGCCAGCTCACCTAAGGGGCTCCAAGAGACCCAGTACTTC. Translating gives CASSPKGLQETQYF. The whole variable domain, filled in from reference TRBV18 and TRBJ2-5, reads NAGVMQNPRHLVRRRGQEARLRCSPMKGHSHVYWYRQLPEEGLKFMVYLQKENIIDESGMPKERFSAEFPKEGPSILRIQQVVRGDSAAYFCASSPKGLQETQYFGPGTRLLVL.

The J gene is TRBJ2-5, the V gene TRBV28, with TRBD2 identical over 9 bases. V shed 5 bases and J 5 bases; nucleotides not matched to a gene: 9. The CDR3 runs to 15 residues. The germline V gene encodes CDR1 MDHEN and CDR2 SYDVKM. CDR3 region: CASSPYGAGGETQYF. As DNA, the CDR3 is TGTGCCAGCAGTCCCTATGGAGCGGGGGGTGAGACCCAGTACTTC.

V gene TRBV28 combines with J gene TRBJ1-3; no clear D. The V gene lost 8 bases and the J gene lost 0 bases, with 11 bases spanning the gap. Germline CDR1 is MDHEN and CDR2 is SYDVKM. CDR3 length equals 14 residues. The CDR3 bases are TGTGCCAGCGGGGAGGTGGTCTCTGGAAACACCATATATTTT. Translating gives CASGEVVSGNTIYF.

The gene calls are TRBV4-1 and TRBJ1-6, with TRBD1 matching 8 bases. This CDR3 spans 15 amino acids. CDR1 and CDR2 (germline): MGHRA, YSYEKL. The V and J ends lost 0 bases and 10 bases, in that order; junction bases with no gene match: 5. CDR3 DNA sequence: TGCGCCAGCAGCCAAGACGGACAGGGCATATCACCCCTCCACTTT. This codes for CASSQDGQGISPLHF.

The CDR3 sequence is CASSSDRGLYGYTF. DNA for the CDR3: TGCGCCAGCAGCTCTGACAGGGGGCTCTATGGCTACACCTTC. V gene TRBV5-1 combines with J gene TRBJ1-2, with TRBD1 matching over 10 bases. Germline CDR1 reads SGHRS; CDR2 reads YFSETQ. J lost 4 bases, V lost 3 bases, and 3 bases had no gene match. CDR3 length equals 14 residues.